This TCR beta chain was documented in a study of T cell repertoires in cytomegalovirus infection. About the research overall: From public TCR beta signatures came an indication of both CMV infection and matching HLA type.

A few counts support this clonotype. Its antigen is currently unknown. MiXCR was run by TCRdb on the reads, yielding one entry per CDR3 protein. The sample comprises roughly 500,000 distinct CDR3 sequences, 30% to 40% of which are singletons, and roughly 15% rests with the top ten. The CDR3 extends over 16 amino acids. V lost 5 bases and J lost 6; bases outside the gene matches: 6. In germline, CDR1 is SGHVS, CDR2 FNYEAQ. The chain couples TRBV7-6 to TRBJ2-2; 13 nucleotides match TRBD2. Material: cultured PBMCs, obtained from culture after CMV antigen stimulation. The sequence derives from a human donor in good health (CMV status not recorded). Some clones in this sample may be carry-over from other donors' samples. DNA of the CDR3: TGTGCCAGCAGCCCCACTAGCGGGAGGGCCTCCGGGGAGCTGTTTTTT. Encoded protein: CASSPTSGRASGELFF.